This TCR beta chain was captured in a study of tissue T cells after allogeneic stem cell transplantation. The V gene end was trimmed by 4 bases and the J gene end by 3 bases; junction bases not matched to a gene: 5. This CDR3 region has 15 residues. From germline, CDR1 is SNHLY and CDR2 FYNGKV (reference sequence). Study results and limitations: Only a limited share of tissue TCRs appeared in blood or spleen. TCR repertoires tracked anatomic similarity, regardless of disease or transplant status.

Turning to this clone: Its antigen is currently unknown. Any gene name here is a mouse gene name. The read stops 1 residue short of the end of the CDR3; the missing end is completed from the germline J gene.

TCRdb keeps only in-frame clones here, not all; method: immunoSEQ multiplex PCR. The table includes more than 40,000 clones, about three quarters detected once. Source material: sorted cells pooled from one or two spleens. The V call is TRBV3, the J call TRBJ1-2; the match to TRBD1 covers 10 bases. This clonotype was obtained from a pool of C57BL/6 mice in good health. The CDR3 bases that were read are TGTGCCAGCAGCTCGGACAGGGGGGTGGACTCCGACTACACC. Encoded protein: CASSSDRGVDSDYT. The CDR3 in full is CASSSDRGVDSDYTF. Full variable domain (outside the CDR3, taken from reference TRBV3 and TRBJ1-2): GPKVLQIPSHQIIDMGQMVTLNCDPVSNHLYFYWYKQILGQQMEFLVNFYNGKVMEKSKLFKDQFSVERPDGSYFTLKIQPTALEDSAVYFCASSSDRGVDSDYTFGSGTRLLVI.